The 19 T cell receptor beta chains below all came from one sample that was sequenced in a study of cytomegalovirus exposure and HLA in healthy donors. The study ran its PCR with 60 Vbeta and 13 Jbeta primers. Assay used: immunoSEQ multiplex PCR; TCRdb lists only in-frame clones, some missing. This sample has approximately 220,000 clones; 82% occur once, and the top ten carry roughly 6%. Sequenced sample: PBMCs. All receptors come from a man in his forties in good health and CMV-seropositive.

The chain is built from TRBV11-2 and TRBJ2-7; D may be TRBD2 (6 bases). The CDR3 runs 17 residues. Germline-derived CDR1 and CDR2 are SGHAT and FQNNGV. V lost 0 bases to trimming and J lost 5 bases, with 20 bases between them. The CDR3 coding sequence is TGTGCCAGCAGCTTAGAGGGTCGGGGACTTTCGGGCCACGAGCAGTACTTC. This gives the protein CASSLEGRGLSGHEQYF.

The chain has TRBV4-1 and TRBJ2-7; weak D call: TRBD2 (5 bases). CDR1 is MGHRA and CDR2 is YSYEKL in the germline V gene. The V gene lost 0 bases and the J gene lost 4 bases, with 10 bases spanning the gap. The CDR3 length is 14 residues. The CDR3 protein is CASSQDGGHYEQYF. CDR3 in DNA: TGCGCCAGCAGCCAAGACGGAGGCCATTACGAGCAGTACTTC.

This chain uses TRBV30 with TRBJ1-2; 9 nucleotides match TRBD1. Germline CDR1 GTSNPN, CDR2 SVGIG (reference sequence). V lost 4 bases and J lost 2; bases outside the gene matches: 8. The CDR3 length is 15 residues. The CDR3 region is CAWNPGQGTNYGYTF. The CDR3 DNA reads as TGTGCCTGGAACCCCGGACAGGGGACCAACTATGGCTACACCTTC.

The chain carries TRBV9 and TRBJ2-1, with D tentatively TRBD2 (7 bases). Trimming removed 4 bases at V and 7 bases at J, with 18 bases between. Germline lookup yields CDR1 SGDLS and CDR2 YYNGEE. This CDR3 region has 15 residues. The CDR3 nucleotides read TGTGCCAGCAGCCAAGGGGGAGGGGCAGGGAATGAGCAGTTCTTC. Protein: CASSQGGGAGNEQFF.

The chain recombines TRBV5-1 with TRBJ2-3; TRBD1 agrees at 11 bases. After removal of 2 bases from V and 2 bases from J, the junction contained 4 bases not matched to a gene. Germline values: CDR1 SGHRS, CDR2 YFSETQ. The CDR3 loop spans 16 amino acids. Written as DNA, the CDR3 is TGCGCCAGCAGCTTTGGGACAGGGGGGCACACAGATACGCAGTATTTT. Protein: CASSFGTGGHTDTQYF. The full variable domain, with the rest looked up from reference TRBV5-1 and TRBJ2-3, is KAGVTQTPRYLIKTRGQQVTLSCSPISGHRSVSWYQQTPGQGLQFLFEYFSETQRNKGNFPGRFSGRQFSNSRSEMNVSTLELGDSALYLCASSFGTGGHTDTQYFGPGTRLTVL.

The chain recombines TRBV29-1 with TRBJ2-7, with D possibly TRBD1 on 6 matching bases. The V gene lost 4 bases and the J gene lost 6 bases, with 13 bases spanning the gap. Germline V gene sequence: CDR1 SQVTM, CDR2 ANQGSEA. The CDR3 has 12 residues. The CDR3 spells CSVVKQGGEQYF. Written as DNA, the CDR3 is TGCAGCGTTGTCAAACAGGGCGGCGAGCAGTACTTC.

This clone came up a few times. This chain uses TRBV4-2 with TRBJ1-3; 10 bases are a match to TRBD1. CDR1 and CDR2 from the germline V gene are LGHNA and YNFKEQ. The CDR3 runs 21 residues. J lost 0 bases, V lost 0 bases, and 14 bases had no gene match. The CDR3 region is CASSQDKGQGFWAFSGNTIYF. CDR3 bases: TGTGCCAGCAGCCAAGATAAGGGACAGGGGTTTTGGGCGTTCTCTGGAAACACCATATATTTT.

The chain's CDR3 is CASSVAGAASGANVLTF. Written as DNA, the CDR3 is TGTGCCAGCAGTGTAGCAGGGGCGGCCTCTGGGGCCAACGTCCTGACTTTC. The rearrangement uses TRBV6-1 and TRBJ2-6, with D perhaps matching TRBD1 (6 bases). CDR3 length: 17 amino acids. Trimming stripped 4 bases from V and 0 bases from J, with 13 bases between. Germline V gene lookup returns CDR1 MNHNS and CDR2 SASEGT.

The chain links TRBV27 to TRBJ1-1, with D hard to call. Deletions cut 5 bases from V and 4 bases from J, with 14 bases between. The CDR3 runs to 14 residues. Germline loops: CDR1 MNHEY, CDR2 SMNVEV (reference sequence). The CDR3 protein is CASSTGRFGTEAFF. The CDR3 region has the DNA TGTGCCAGCAGTACGGGGAGGTTCGGCACTGAAGCTTTCTTT.

The chain recombines TRBV20-1 with TRBJ1-4; no reliable D call. The germline CDR1 and CDR2 sequences are DFQATT and SNEGSKA (reference sequence). V was trimmed by 3 bases and J by 8 bases, leaving 4 bases between them. This CDR3 contains 10 residues. The CDR3 nucleotides are TGCAGTGCTAGTAAAGAAAAACTGTTTTTT. Encoded protein: CSASKEKLFF.

The J gene is TRBJ1-2, the V gene TRBV27, with 8 bases lining up with TRBD1. V was clipped by 5 bases and J by 1 base; unmatched bases: 9. The CDR3 length is 16 residues. Germline values: CDR1 MNHEY, CDR2 SMNVEV (reference sequence). This chain's CDR3 is CASSTWTGSLNYGYTF. The CDR3 nucleotides read TGTGCCAGCAGTACATGGACAGGGAGTCTTAACTATGGCTACACCTTC.

The chain recombines TRBV19 with TRBJ1-2; D may be TRBD1 (5 bases). The CDR3 runs 14 residues. Per the germline V gene, CDR1 is LNHDA and CDR2 is SQIVND (reference sequence). The ends were cut back, 3 bases at V and 5 bases at J, with 13 bases in the middle. For the CDR3, the DNA is TGTGCCAGTAGTATGGGCCAGGGAATATATGGCTACACCTTC. Residues: CASSMGQGIYGYTF.

The chain joins TRBV6-6 to TRBJ2-7; 11 nucleotides align to TRBD2. CDR3 length: 13 residues. CDR1 and CDR2 (germline): MNHNY, SVGAGI (reference sequence). V lost 6 bases, J lost 4 bases, and 2 bases stayed unmatched. This chain's CDR3 is CASSGTSGYEQYV. The DNA for the CDR3 is TGTGCCAGCAGCGGGACTAGCGGATACGAGCAGTACGTC.

CDR3 sequence: CASSLVLTGTSGRGGEQFF. The DNA of the CDR3 is TGTGCCAGCAGCCTAGTCCTGACCGGGACTAGCGGGAGAGGGGGTGAGCAGTTCTTC. The V call is TRBV11-3, the J call TRBJ2-1, with 14 bases aligning to TRBD2. CDR1 is SGHNT, CDR2 YENEEA, per germline. There are 19 residues in the CDR3. V shed 5 bases, J shed 9 bases, and the junction held 18 bases outside the gene matches.

This chain links TRBV2 with TRBJ1-5, with D perhaps matching TRBD1 (5 bases). Looked up from germline, CDR1 is SNHLY and CDR2 is FYNNEI. V lost 6 bases and J lost 2, with 8 bases in between. The CDR3 runs 13 residues. CDR3 residues: CASSRERNQPQHF. The CDR3 nucleotides are TGTGCCAGCAGCAGGGAACGCAATCAGCCCCAGCATTTT. The variable domain in full, completed from reference TRBV2 and TRBJ1-5, reads EPEVTQTPSHQVTQMGQEVILRCVPISNHLYFYWYRQILGQKVEFLVSFYNNEISEKSEIFDDQFSVERPDGSNFTLKIRSTKLEDSAMYFCASSRERNQPQHFGDGTRLSIL.

The chain employs TRBV5-4 and TRBJ2-1, with TRBD2 as a possible D gene (6 bases). Germline values: CDR1 SGHNT, CDR2 YYREEE (reference sequence). The CDR3 is 15 residues long. Trimming stripped 3 bases from V and 9 bases from J, with 19 bases between. The CDR3 DNA is TGTGCCAGCAGCTGGGACTTCGATATTTCGGGTGAGCAGTTCTTC. Its protein is CASSWDFDISGEQFF.

The chain links TRBV19 to TRBJ2-7; the match to TRBD1 covers 9 bases. There are 15 residues in the CDR3. The germline V gene has CDR1 LNHDA and CDR2 SQIVND (reference sequence). The V segment lost 5 bases and the J segment 0 bases; nucleotides outside the gene matches: 5. For the CDR3, the DNA is TGTGCCAGTAGTGTCCGACAGGGGGTCTCCTACGAGCAGTACTTC. It specifies CASSVRQGVSYEQYF.

The chain links TRBV2 to TRBJ1-2; D is unresolved. This CDR3 has 15 amino acids. CDR1 and CDR2 from the germline V gene are SNHLY and FYNNEI. Trimming shortened V by 7 bases and J by 2 bases, and 17 bases separated the two germline ends. CDR3 in DNA: TGTGCCAGCACTCGAGGGAACAGCCCCAACTATGGCTACACCTTC. This encodes CASTRGNSPNYGYTF.

The CDR3 sequence is CASSPGGGNTDTQYF. The CDR3 nucleotides are TGTGCCAGCAGCCCGGGGGGCGGGAACACAGATACGCAGTATTTT. The rearrangement uses TRBV7-3 and TRBJ2-3; D is possibly TRBD2 (7 bases). V was trimmed by 5 bases and J by 2 bases, leaving 14 bases between them. The CDR3 has 15 residues. The germline V gene encodes CDR1 SGHTA and CDR2 FQGTGA.